This TCR beta chain stems from a study of T cells after yellow fever vaccination. As for this clonotype: Its antigen is currently unknown.

General observations from the study: By day 5 rather than day 15, the secondary response had peaked, though it was weaker.

It was through 5'RACE template switching that TCR cDNA was made, with a universal primer site and UMIs added. TCRdb re-derived calls from the 5' RACE reads in MiXCR, one entry per CDR3 protein. The sample lists roughly 500,000 distinct CDR3 sequences; about 19% were seen once. The germline gives CDR1 SQVTM, CDR2 ANQGSEA. Trimming cost V 6 bases and J 4 bases; bases outside gene matches: 9. The CDR3 extends over 13 amino acids. This TCR came from a man younger than 45 who received the YFV17D yellow fever vaccine. The specimen comprised PBMCs, sampled 15 days after the yellow fever booster vaccination. The V call is TRBV29-1, the J call TRBJ2-7; 7 bases match TRBD1. The CDR3 bases are TGCAGCGTGCGACCGGGACAGACGTACGAGCAGTACTTC. Translating gives CSVRPGQTYEQYF.